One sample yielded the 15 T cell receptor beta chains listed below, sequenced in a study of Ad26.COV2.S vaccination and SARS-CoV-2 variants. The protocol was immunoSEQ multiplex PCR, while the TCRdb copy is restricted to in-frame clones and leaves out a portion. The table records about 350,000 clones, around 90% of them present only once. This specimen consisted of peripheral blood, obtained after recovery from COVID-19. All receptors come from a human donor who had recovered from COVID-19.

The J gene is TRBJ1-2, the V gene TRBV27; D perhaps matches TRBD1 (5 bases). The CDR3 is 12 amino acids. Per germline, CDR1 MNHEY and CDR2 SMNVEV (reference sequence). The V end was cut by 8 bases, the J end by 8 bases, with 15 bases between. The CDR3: CASRTGAEGYTF. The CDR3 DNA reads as TGTGCCAGCCGAACAGGCGCAGAAGGCTACACCTTC.

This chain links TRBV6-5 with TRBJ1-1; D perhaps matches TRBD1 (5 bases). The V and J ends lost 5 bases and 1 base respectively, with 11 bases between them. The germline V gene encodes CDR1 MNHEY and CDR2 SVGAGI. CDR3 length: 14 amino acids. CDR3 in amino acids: CASSQGDSNTEAFF. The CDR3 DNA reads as TGTGCCAGCAGTCAGGGCGACTCGAACACTGAAGCTTTCTTT.

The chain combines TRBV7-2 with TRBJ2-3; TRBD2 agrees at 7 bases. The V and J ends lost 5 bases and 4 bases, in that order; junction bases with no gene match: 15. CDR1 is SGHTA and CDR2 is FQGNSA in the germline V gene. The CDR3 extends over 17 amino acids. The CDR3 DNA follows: TGTGCCAGCAGCCTCCCCAGGACTAGATCCCTTTCAGATACGCAGTATTTT. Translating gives CASSLPRTRSLSDTQYF.

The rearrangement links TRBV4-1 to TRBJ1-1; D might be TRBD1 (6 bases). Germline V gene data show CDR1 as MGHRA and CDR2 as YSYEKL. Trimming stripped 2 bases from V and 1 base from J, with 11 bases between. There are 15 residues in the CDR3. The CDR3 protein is CASSQTDRRNTEAFF. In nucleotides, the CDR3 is TGCGCCAGCAGCCAAACGGACAGACGGAACACTGAAGCTTTCTTT.

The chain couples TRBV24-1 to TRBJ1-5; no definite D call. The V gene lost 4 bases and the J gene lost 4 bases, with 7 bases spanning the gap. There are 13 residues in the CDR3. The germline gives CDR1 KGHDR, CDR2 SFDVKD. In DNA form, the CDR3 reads TGTGCCACCAGTGAGGTTAAAAATCAGCCCCAGCATTTT. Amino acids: CATSEVKNQPQHF.

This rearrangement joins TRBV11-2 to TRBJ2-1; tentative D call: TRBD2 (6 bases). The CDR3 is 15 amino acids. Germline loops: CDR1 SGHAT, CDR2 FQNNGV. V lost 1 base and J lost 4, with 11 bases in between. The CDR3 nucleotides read TGTGCCAGCAGCTTAGGAGAGACTAGGTACAATGAGCAGTTCTTC. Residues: CASSLGETRYNEQFF.

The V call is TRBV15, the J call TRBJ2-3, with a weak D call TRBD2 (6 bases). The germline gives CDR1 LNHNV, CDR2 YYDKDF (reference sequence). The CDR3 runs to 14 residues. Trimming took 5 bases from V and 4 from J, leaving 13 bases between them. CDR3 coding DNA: TGTGCCACCAGCTCCGGGAGAAAGGCAGATACGCAGTATTTT. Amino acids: CATSSGRKADTQYF.

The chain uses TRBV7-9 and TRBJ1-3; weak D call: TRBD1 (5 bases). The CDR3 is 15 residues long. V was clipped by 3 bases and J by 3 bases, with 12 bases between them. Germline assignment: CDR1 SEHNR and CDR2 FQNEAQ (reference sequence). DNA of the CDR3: TGTGCCAGCAGCTTTACAGGTCCGATTGGAAACACCATATATTTT. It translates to CASSFTGPIGNTIYF.

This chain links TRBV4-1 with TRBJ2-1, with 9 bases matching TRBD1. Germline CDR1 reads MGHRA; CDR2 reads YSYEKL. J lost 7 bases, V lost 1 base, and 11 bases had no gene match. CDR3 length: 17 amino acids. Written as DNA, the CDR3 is TGCGCCAGCAGCCAAGGATCAGGGGGACAGGGTGTAAATGAGCAGTTCTTC. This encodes CASSQGSGGQGVNEQFF.

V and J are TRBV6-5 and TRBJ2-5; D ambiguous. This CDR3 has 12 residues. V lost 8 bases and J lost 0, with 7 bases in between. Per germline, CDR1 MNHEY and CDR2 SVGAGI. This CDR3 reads CASARNQETQYF. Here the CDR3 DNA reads TGTGCCAGCGCACGGAACCAAGAGACCCAGTACTTC.

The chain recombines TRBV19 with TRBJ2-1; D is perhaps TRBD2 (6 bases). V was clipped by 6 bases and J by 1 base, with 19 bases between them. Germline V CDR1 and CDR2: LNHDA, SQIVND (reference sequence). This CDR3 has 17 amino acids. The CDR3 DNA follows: TGTGCCAGTAGCCTCCGCGGGGTTCTGGCTTCCTACAATGAGCAGTTCTTC. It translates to CASSLRGVLASYNEQFF. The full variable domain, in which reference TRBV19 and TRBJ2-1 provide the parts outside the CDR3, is DGGITQSPKYLFRKEGQNVTLSCEQNLNHDAMYWYRQDPGQGLRLIYYSQIVNDFQKGDIAEGYSVSREKKESFPLTVTSAQKNPTAFYLCASSLRGVLASYNEQFFGPGTRLTVL.

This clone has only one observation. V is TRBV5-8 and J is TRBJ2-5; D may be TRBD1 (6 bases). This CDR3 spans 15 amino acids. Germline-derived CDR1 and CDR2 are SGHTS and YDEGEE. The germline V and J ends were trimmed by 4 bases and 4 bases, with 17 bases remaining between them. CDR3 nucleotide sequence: TGTGCCAGCAGCGATATCACAGGGCCCACAGAGACCCAGTACTTC. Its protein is CASSDITGPTETQYF.

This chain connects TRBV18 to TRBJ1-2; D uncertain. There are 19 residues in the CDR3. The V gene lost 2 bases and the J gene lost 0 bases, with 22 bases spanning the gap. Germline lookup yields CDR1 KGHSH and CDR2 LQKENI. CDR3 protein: CASSPFDPSVESANYGYTF. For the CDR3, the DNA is TGTGCCAGCTCACCATTTGACCCCAGTGTAGAGTCCGCTAACTATGGCTACACCTTC.

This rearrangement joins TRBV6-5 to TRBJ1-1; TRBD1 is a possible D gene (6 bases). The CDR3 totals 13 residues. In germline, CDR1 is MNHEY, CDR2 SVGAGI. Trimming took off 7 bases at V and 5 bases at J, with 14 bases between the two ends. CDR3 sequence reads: CASKLGGGTEAFF. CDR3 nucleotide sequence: TGTGCCAGCAAACTAGGGGGGGGGACTGAAGCTTTCTTT.

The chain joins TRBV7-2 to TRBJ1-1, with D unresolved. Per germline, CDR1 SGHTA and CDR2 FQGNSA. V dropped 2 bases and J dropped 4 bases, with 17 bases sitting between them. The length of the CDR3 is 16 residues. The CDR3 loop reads CASSLMSAGAGTEAFF. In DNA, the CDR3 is TGTGCCAGCAGCTTAATGTCCGCGGGAGCAGGCACTGAAGCTTTCTTT.